The rows below give T cell receptor beta chains drawn from one sample of a study of cytomegalovirus exposure and HLA in healthy donors. Some clones are missing from TCRdb's copy, which holds only in-frame ones; the method was immunoSEQ multiplex PCR. The sample carries 200,000 to 300,000 clones, roughly 80% recorded once. Sample: PBMCs. These receptors were collected from a woman aged 40 to 50 in good health and CMV-seropositive. CDR3s include the opening cysteine and the closing phenylalanine or tryptophan. D genes are given only for firm matches. The size of a clone is reported for some rows only, either as once, few or many, or as a class for expanded clones.

abundance: NA; v_gene: TRBV7-2; j_gene: TRBJ2-2; d_gene: NA; CDR3aa: CASSPPAGGPHTGELFF; CDR3nt: TGTGCCAGCAGCCCACCCGCCGGGGGGCCCCACACCGGGGAGCTGTTTTTT
abundance: NA; v_gene: TRBV4-3; j_gene: TRBJ1-1; d_gene: TRBD1; CDR3aa: CASSGTGVAAFF; CDR3nt: TGCGCCAGCAGTGGGACAGGGGTTGCGGCTTTCTTT
abundance: NA; v_gene: TRBV7-8; j_gene: TRBJ2-2; d_gene: TRBD2; CDR3aa: CASSFSGVWTGELFF; CDR3nt: TGTGCCAGCAGCTTTAGCGGGGTTTGGACCGGGGAGCTGTTTTTT
abundance: NA; v_gene: TRBV30; j_gene: TRBJ1-2; d_gene: NA; CDR3aa: CAWSPGLLYGYTF; CDR3nt: TGTGCCTGGAGCCCAGGGTTACTCTATGGCTACACCTTC
abundance: few; v_gene: TRBV7-2; j_gene: TRBJ2-7; d_gene: TRBD1; CDR3aa: CAGSLGTEAYEQYF; CDR3nt: TGTGCCGGCAGCTTAGGGACAGAGGCATACGAGCAGTACTTC
abundance: NA; v_gene: TRBV14; j_gene: TRBJ2-7; d_gene: TRBD1; CDR3aa: CASSQQGFSGGAYEQYF; CDR3nt: TGTGCCAGCAGCCAACAGGGGTTCTCAGGGGGCGCGTACGAGCAGTACTTC
abundance: NA; v_gene: TRBV9; j_gene: TRBJ2-3; d_gene: TRBD2; CDR3aa: CASSVGEAGVTDTQYF; CDR3nt: TGTGCCAGCAGCGTAGGGGAAGCGGGAGTGACAGATACGCAGTATTTT
abundance: NA; v_gene: TRBV7-2; j_gene: TRBJ2-4; d_gene: TRBD1; CDR3aa: CASSFDRGDDIQYF; CDR3nt: TGTGCCAGCAGCTTTGACAGGGGGGATGACATTCAGTACTTC
abundance: NA; v_gene: TRBV30; j_gene: TRBJ1-1; d_gene: NA; CDR3aa: CAWSPGVWSTEAFF; CDR3nt: TGTGCCTGGAGCCCCGGAGTGTGGAGCACTGAAGCTTTCTTT
abundance: NA; v_gene: TRBV5-1; j_gene: TRBJ2-7; d_gene: TRBD2; CDR3aa: CASSPRTSVTVSYEQYF; CDR3nt: TGCGCCAGCAGCCCACGGACTAGCGTTACTGTATCCTACGAGCAGTACTTC
abundance: few; v_gene: TRBV28; j_gene: TRBJ1-5; d_gene: TRBD1; CDR3aa: CASSLPDDRAPQPQHF; CDR3nt: TGTGCCAGCAGTCTTCCCGATGACAGGGCCCCTCAGCCCCAGCATTTT
abundance: NA; v_gene: TRBV7-3; j_gene: TRBJ1-1; d_gene: NA; CDR3aa: CASRRTELMNTEAFF; CDR3nt: TGTGCCAGCAGGCGGACAGAGCTCATGAACACTGAAGCTTTCTTT
abundance: NA; v_gene: TRBV29-1; j_gene: TRBJ1-1; d_gene: NA; CDR3aa: CSVDGTEAFF; CDR3nt: TGCAGCGTTGACGGGACAGAAGCTTTCTTT
abundance: NA; v_gene: TRBV30; j_gene: TRBJ1-1; d_gene: TRBD1; CDR3aa: CAWTSGGLSHF; CDR3nt: TGTGCCTGGACGTCAGGGGGCCTCTCGCACTTT
abundance: NA; v_gene: TRBV27; j_gene: TRBJ1-6; d_gene: NA; CDR3aa: CATPYNSPLHF; CDR3nt: TGTGCCACCCCGTATAATTCACCCCTCCACTTT
abundance: NA; v_gene: TRBV7-9; j_gene: TRBJ1-1; d_gene: TRBD1; CDR3aa: CASSGRDSHF; CDR3nt: TGTGCCAGCAGCGGCCGGGACAGTCATTTT
abundance: NA; v_gene: TRBV9; j_gene: TRBJ2-7; d_gene: TRBD1; CDR3aa: CASSLGQGPTYEQYF; CDR3nt: TGTGCCAGCAGCCTCGGACAGGGGCCTACTTACGAGCAGTACTTC
abundance: NA; v_gene: TRBV27; j_gene: TRBJ2-1; d_gene: TRBD2; CDR3aa: CASRLAGNYNEQFF; CDR3nt: TGTGCCAGCAGACTAGCGGGAAACTACAATGAGCAGTTCTTC
abundance: NA; v_gene: TRBV5-1; j_gene: TRBJ2-2; d_gene: NA; CDR3aa: CASSLAPNTGELFF; CDR3nt: TGCGCCAGCAGCTTGGCTCCCAACACCGGGGAGCTGTTTTTT
abundance: NA; v_gene: TRBV30; j_gene: TRBJ1-2; d_gene: NA; CDR3aa: CAWNIPGTNYGYTF; CDR3nt: TGTGCCTGGAACATCCCGGGGACTAACTATGGCTACACCTTC
abundance: NA; v_gene: TRBV4-2; j_gene: TRBJ2-5; d_gene: NA; CDR3aa: CASSQDTPGAETQYF; CDR3nt: TGTGCCAGCAGCCAAGATACCCCAGGGGCTGAGACCCAGTACTTC
abundance: NA; v_gene: TRBV14; j_gene: TRBJ2-3; d_gene: NA; CDR3aa: CASSHHRGTDTQYF; CDR3nt: TGTGCCAGCAGCCATCATCGGGGCACAGATACGCAGTATTTT
abundance: NA; v_gene: TRBV9; j_gene: TRBJ1-1; d_gene: TRBD1; CDR3aa: CASSAGQGLTTEAFF; CDR3nt: TGTGCCAGCAGCGCCGGACAGGGCTTGACCACTGAAGCTTTCTTT
abundance: NA; v_gene: TRBV6-6; j_gene: TRBJ2-7; d_gene: NA; CDR3aa: CASSYGEVYEQYF; CDR3nt: TGTGCCAGCAGTTACGGGGAGGTCTACGAGCAGTACTTC
abundance: NA; v_gene: TRBV5-1; j_gene: TRBJ2-1; d_gene: NA; CDR3aa: CASGPFSENEQFF; CDR3nt: TGCGCCAGCGGACCCTTTAGCGAAAATGAGCAGTTCTTC
abundance: NA; v_gene: TRBV7-2; j_gene: TRBJ2-1; d_gene: NA; CDR3aa: CASGASGGAWEQFF; CDR3nt: TGTGCCAGCGGAGCGAGTGGGGGGGCTTGGGAGCAGTTCTTC
abundance: NA; v_gene: TRBV5-1; j_gene: TRBJ2-1; d_gene: NA; CDR3aa: CASSSGALKRLSSYNEQFF; CDR3nt: TGCGCCAGCAGTTCTGGAGCCCTAAAGCGGTTGAGCTCCTACAATGAGCAGTTCTTC
abundance: NA; v_gene: TRBV5-4; j_gene: TRBJ2-5; d_gene: TRBD2; CDR3aa: CASSRIRLAGGHIQETQYF; CDR3nt: TGTGCCAGCAGTCGAATCCGACTAGCGGGGGGGCACATTCAAGAGACCCAGTACTTC
abundance: once; v_gene: TRBV5-1; j_gene: TRBJ2-3; d_gene: TRBD1; CDR3aa: CASSLQPGTGSTDTQYF; CDR3nt: TGCGCCAGCAGCTTGCAACCCGGGACAGGGAGCACAGATACGCAGTATTTT
abundance: NA; v_gene: TRBV5-1; j_gene: TRBJ1-6; d_gene: NA; CDR3aa: CASSTGQTNSPLHF; CDR3nt: TGCGCCAGCAGCACCGGACAGACGAATTCACCCCTCCACTTT
abundance: NA; v_gene: TRBV6-5; j_gene: TRBJ2-1; d_gene: TRBD2; CDR3aa: CASRGGTYNEQFF; CDR3nt: TGTGCCAGCCGCGGGGGGACCTACAATGAGCAGTTCTTC
abundance: NA; v_gene: TRBV2; j_gene: TRBJ1-1; d_gene: NA; CDR3aa: CASSTTNTEAFF; CDR3nt: TGTGCCAGCAGTACGACAAACACTGAAGCTTTCTTT
abundance: NA; v_gene: TRBV29-1; j_gene: TRBJ2-1; d_gene: TRBD2; CDR3aa: CSVESSGIYNEQFF; CDR3nt: TGCAGCGTTGAAAGTAGCGGGATATACAATGAGCAGTTCTTC
abundance: NA; v_gene: TRBV29-1; j_gene: TRBJ2-4; d_gene: NA; CDR3aa: CSVEAGSKNIQYF; CDR3nt: TGCAGCGTTGAGGCGGGGTCCAAAAACATTCAGTACTTC
abundance: NA; v_gene: TRBV6-1; j_gene: TRBJ2-7; d_gene: TRBD1; CDR3aa: CASRSGTGRDEQYF; CDR3nt: TGTGCCAGCAGATCCGGGACAGGGCGCGACGAGCAGTACTTC
abundance: NA; v_gene: TRBV30; j_gene: TRBJ1-1; d_gene: NA; CDR3aa: CAWSVLEGTEAFF; CDR3nt: TGTGCCTGGAGTGTTCTAGAGGGCACTGAAGCTTTCTTT
abundance: NA; v_gene: TRBV2; j_gene: TRBJ2-3; d_gene: TRBD2; CDR3aa: CASSEAFKRDTDTQYF; CDR3nt: TGTGCCAGCAGTGAAGCGTTTAAGCGGGACACAGATACGCAGTATTTT
abundance: NA; v_gene: TRBV6-1; j_gene: TRBJ2-7; d_gene: TRBD2; CDR3aa: CASSEIASGTYEQYF; CDR3nt: TGTGCCAGCAGTGAGATCGCTAGCGGAACCTACGAGCAGTACTTC
abundance: few; v_gene: TRBV30; j_gene: TRBJ2-2; d_gene: NA; CDR3aa: CAWSSQITGELFF; CDR3nt: TGTGCCTGGAGCTCCCAGATCACCGGGGAGCTGTTTTTT
abundance: few; v_gene: TRBV30; j_gene: TRBJ2-5; d_gene: TRBD2; CDR3aa: CAWSPGVAGKETQYF; CDR3nt: TGTGCCTGGAGCCCGGGGGTAGCGGGGAAAGAGACCCAGTACTTC
abundance: NA; v_gene: TRBV30; j_gene: TRBJ1-2; d_gene: NA; CDR3aa: CAWVGLADKNYGYTF; CDR3nt: TGTGCCTGGGTTGGTTTGGCCGACAAAAACTATGGCTACACCTTC
abundance: NA; v_gene: TRBV20-1; j_gene: TRBJ1-2; d_gene: NA; CDR3aa: CSAQNYYGYTF; CDR3nt: TGCAGTGCTCAAAACTACTATGGCTACACCTTC
abundance: NA; v_gene: TRBV4-1; j_gene: TRBJ2-5; d_gene: TRBD1; CDR3aa: CASSQDDRGEETQYF; CDR3nt: TGCGCCAGCAGCCAAGATGACAGGGGAGAAGAGACCCAGTACTTC
abundance: NA; v_gene: TRBV6-1; j_gene: TRBJ2-5; d_gene: TRBD1; CDR3aa: CASSDNTGGWETQYF; CDR3nt: TGTGCCAGCAGTGACAATACAGGGGGCTGGGAGACCCAGTACTTC
abundance: NA; v_gene: TRBV19; j_gene: TRBJ2-5; d_gene: TRBD1; CDR3aa: CASSNRAGGQETQYF; CDR3nt: TGTGCCAGTAGTAACCGAGCAGGGGGCCAAGAGACCCAGTACTTC
abundance: once; v_gene: TRBV6-1; j_gene: TRBJ2-7; d_gene: NA; CDR3aa: CASSDPGSYEQYF; CDR3nt: TGTGCCAGCAGTGATCCCGGGTCCTACGAGCAGTACTTC
abundance: NA; v_gene: TRBV5-1; j_gene: TRBJ2-1; d_gene: TRBD1; CDR3aa: CASRRGTDLYNEQFF; CDR3nt: TGCGCCAGCAGGCGAGGGACAGACCTATACAATGAGCAGTTCTTC
abundance: NA; v_gene: TRBV29-1; j_gene: TRBJ2-2; d_gene: TRBD1; CDR3aa: CSVASVRTGRGTGELFF; CDR3nt: TGCAGCGTTGCCTCGGTTAGGACAGGGCGGGGCACCGGGGAGCTGTTTTTT
abundance: few; v_gene: TRBV10-2; j_gene: TRBJ2-1; d_gene: TRBD2; CDR3aa: CASSVILAGDNEQFF; CDR3nt: TGCGCCAGCAGTGTGATCCTAGCGGGAGACAATGAGCAGTTCTTC